The clone carrying this TCR beta chain was picked up one time. The antigen remains undetermined. These data are taken from a study of CD8+ T cells in alopecia areata. Germline loops: CDR1 PRHDT, CDR2 FYEKMQ (reference sequence). The CDR3 sequence is 15 residues long. The V end lost 4 bases, the J end lost 4 bases, and 15 bases lay between the germline ends. Findings and caveats of the study: Lesional scalp displayed greater clonality than normal scalp, most notably in alopecia totalis/universalis.

Indicated treatment: oral pan-JAK inhibitor, 5-10 mg twice daily. Sequencing templates came from extracted RNA that was reverse transcribed into cDNA. Sequencing used immunoSEQ multiplex PCR; TCRdb keeps in-frame clones, though not all of them. The table has about 120,000 clones, approximately 59% seen once. The rearrangement links TRBV13 to TRBJ2-3, with D possibly called TRBD1 or TRBD2 (5 bases each). The TCR sequence derives from a human donor with alopecia areata. The sequencing here drew on CD8+ T cells sorted from blood, taken at week 4, from a patient treated with tofacitinib. CDR3 sequence reads: CASSSGTVGPDTQYF. CDR3 coding DNA: TGTGCCAGCAGCTCCGGGACCGTCGGCCCAGATACGCAGTATTTT.